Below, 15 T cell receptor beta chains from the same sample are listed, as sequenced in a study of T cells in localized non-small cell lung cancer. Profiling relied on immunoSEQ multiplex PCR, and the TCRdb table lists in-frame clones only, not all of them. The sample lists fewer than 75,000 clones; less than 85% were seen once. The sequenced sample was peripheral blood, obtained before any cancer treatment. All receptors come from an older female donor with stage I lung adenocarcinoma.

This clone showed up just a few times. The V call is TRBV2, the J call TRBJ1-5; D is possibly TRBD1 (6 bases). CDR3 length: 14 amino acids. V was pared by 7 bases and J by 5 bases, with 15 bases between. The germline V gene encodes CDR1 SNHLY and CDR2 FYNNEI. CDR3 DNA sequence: TGTGCCAGCACCAACGAGGGGGGGGATCAGCCCCAGCATTTT. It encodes CASTNEGGDQPQHF.

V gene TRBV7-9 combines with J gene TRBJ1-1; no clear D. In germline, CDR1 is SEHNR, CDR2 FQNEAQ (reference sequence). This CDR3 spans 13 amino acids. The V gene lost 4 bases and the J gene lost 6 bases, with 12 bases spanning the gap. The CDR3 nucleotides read TGTGCCAGCAGCTCCCCGCTCAGCCCTGAAGCTTTCTTT. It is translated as CASSSPLSPEAFF.

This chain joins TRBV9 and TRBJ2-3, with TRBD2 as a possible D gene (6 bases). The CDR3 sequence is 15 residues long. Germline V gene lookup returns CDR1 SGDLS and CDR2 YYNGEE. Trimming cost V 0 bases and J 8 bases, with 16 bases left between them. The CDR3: CASSVAGSQPGTQYF. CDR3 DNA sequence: TGTGCCAGCAGCGTAGCCGGGAGCCAGCCGGGTACGCAGTATTTT.

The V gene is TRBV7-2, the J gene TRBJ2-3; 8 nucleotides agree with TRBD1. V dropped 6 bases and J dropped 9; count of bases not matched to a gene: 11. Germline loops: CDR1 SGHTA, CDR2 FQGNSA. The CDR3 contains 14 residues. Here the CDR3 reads CASSGGQVLATQYF. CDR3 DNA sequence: TGTGCCAGCAGTGGGGGACAGGTTTTAGCGACGCAGTATTTT.

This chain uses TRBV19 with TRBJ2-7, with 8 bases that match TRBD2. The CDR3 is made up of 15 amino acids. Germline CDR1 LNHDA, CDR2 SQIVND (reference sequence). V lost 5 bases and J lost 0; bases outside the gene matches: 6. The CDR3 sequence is CASSGGGGRSYEQYF. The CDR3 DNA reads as TGTGCCAGTAGTGGCGGCGGGGGGCGCTCCTACGAGCAGTACTTC.

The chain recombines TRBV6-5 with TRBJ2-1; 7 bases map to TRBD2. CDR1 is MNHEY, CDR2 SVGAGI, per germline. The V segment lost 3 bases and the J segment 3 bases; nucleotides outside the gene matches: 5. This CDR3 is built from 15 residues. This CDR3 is CASSYYGTNYNEQFF. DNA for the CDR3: TGTGCCAGCAGTTATTATGGGACTAACTACAATGAGCAGTTCTTC.

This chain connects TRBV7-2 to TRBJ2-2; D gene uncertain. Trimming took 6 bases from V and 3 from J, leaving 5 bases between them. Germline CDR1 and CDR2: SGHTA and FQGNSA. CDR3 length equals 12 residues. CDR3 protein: CASSLDTGELFF. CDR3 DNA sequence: TGTGCCAGCAGTCTAGACACCGGGGAGCTGTTTTTT.

The CDR3 bases are TGTGCCAGTAGTATCGATTGGCGCGATCTCTATGGCTACACCTTC. Translated: CASSIDWRDLYGYTF. The V and J genes are TRBV19 and TRBJ1-2; D gene ambiguous. The CDR3 covers 15 residues. V lost 3 bases and J lost 4, with 15 bases in between. Per germline, CDR1 LNHDA and CDR2 SQIVND (reference sequence).

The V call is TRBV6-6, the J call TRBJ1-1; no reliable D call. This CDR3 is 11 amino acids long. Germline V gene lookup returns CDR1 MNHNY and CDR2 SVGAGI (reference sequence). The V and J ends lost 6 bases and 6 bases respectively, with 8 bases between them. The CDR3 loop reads CASRRRAEAFF. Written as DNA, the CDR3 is TGTGCCAGCAGACGGAGGGCTGAAGCTTTCTTT.

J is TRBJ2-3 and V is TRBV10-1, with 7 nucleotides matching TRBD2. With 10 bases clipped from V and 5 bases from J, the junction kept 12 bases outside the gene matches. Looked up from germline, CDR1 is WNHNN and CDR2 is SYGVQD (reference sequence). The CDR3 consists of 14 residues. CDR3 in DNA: TGCGCCAACCGGCTAGCGGACGAGGGAGATACGCAGTATTTT. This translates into CANRLADEGDTQYF.

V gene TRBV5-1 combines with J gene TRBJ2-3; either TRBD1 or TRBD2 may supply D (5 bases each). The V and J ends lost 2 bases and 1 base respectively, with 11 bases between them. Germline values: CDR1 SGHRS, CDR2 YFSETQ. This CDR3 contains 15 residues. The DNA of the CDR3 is TGCGCCAGCAGCTTTCGGGACGTGCGCACAGATACGCAGTATTTT. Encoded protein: CASSFRDVRTDTQYF.

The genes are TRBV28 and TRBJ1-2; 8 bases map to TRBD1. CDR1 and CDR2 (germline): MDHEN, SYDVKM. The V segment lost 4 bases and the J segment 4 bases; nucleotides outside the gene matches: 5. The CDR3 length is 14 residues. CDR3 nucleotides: TGTGCCAGCAGTTCCAGGGGGCTCCTCTATGGCTACACCTTC. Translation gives CASSSRGLLYGYTF.

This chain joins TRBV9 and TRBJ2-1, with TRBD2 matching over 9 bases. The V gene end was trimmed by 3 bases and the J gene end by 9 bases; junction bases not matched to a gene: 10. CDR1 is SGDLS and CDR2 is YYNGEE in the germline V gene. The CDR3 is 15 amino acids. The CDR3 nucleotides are TGTGCCAGCAGCGCCCCGGGACTAGCTCTGGGTGAGCAGTTCTTC. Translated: CASSAPGLALGEQFF.

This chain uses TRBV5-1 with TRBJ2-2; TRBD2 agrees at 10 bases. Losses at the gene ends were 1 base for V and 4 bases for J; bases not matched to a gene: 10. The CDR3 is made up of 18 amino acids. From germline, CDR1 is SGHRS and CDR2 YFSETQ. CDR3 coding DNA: TGCGCCAGCAGCTTGAGGGCTAGCGGGGGTCTAGGCACCGGGGAGCTGTTTTTT. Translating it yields CASSLRASGGLGTGELFF.

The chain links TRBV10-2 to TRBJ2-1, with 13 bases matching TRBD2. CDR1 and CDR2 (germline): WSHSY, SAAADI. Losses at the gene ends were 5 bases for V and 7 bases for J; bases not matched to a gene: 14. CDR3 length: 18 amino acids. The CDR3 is CASSHTSGGAFSRNEQFF. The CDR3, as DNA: TGCGCCAGCAGTCATACTAGCGGGGGGGCCTTTTCTAGAAATGAGCAGTTCTTC.